This TCR beta chain was observed in a study of T-cell reconstitution after alpha-beta-depleted transplantation in children. This clonotype was seen a handful of times. The target antigen is unknown. Study observations and caveats: As was reported, about two months after transplant, alpha-beta T cells came from several hundred expanded graft clones.

A library of TCRbeta sequences, prepared with unique molecular identifiers, was generated. Using its own MiXCR run on the PCR reads, TCRdb lists one record per CDR3 protein. This sample has under 250,000 distinct CDR3 sequences, with approximately 17% found just once. Germline CDR1 SQVTM, CDR2 ANQGSEA. This CDR3 contains 13 residues. The V gene lost 4 bases and the J gene lost 1 base, with 10 bases spanning the gap. The chain is built from TRBV29-1 and TRBJ1-1, with a tentative D call TRBD1 (5 bases). The source material was PBMCs, mostly from graft donor cells, sampled 360 days after TCRalphabeta/CD19-depleted stem cell transplant. This clonotype originated in a male patient under 10 years old who had a stem cell transplant for acute lymphoblastic leukemia, so the T cells may come from the graft donor. CDR3 sequence reads: CSVGGRGNTEAFF. As DNA, the CDR3 is TGCAGCGTTGGGGGGAGGGGGAACACTGAAGCTTTCTTT.